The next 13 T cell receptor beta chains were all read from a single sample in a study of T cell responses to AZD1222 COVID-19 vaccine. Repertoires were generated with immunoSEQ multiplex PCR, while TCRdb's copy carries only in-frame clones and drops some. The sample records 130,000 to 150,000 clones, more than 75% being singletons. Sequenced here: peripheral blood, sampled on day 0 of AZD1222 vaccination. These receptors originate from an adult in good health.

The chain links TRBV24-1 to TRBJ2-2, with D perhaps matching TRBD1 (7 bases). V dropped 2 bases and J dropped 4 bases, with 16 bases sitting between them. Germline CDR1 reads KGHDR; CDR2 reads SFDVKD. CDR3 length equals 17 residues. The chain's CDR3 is CATSDSRRQGGTGELFF. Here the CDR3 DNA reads TGTGCCACCAGTGATTCCCGGAGACAGGGAGGCACCGGGGAGCTGTTTTTT.

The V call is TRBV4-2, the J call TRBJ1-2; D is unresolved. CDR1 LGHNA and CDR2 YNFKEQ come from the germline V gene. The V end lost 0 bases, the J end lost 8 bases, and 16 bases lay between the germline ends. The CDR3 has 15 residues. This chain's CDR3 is CASSQELGWVGGYTF. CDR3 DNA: TGTGCCAGCAGCCAAGAATTAGGGTGGGTTGGCGGCTACACCTTC.

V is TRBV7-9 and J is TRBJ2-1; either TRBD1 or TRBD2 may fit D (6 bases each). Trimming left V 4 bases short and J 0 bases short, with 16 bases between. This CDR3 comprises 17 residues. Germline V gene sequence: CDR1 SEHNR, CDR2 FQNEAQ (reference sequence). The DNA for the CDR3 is TGTGCCAGCAGCTCTACCGACGGGGGCCGCTCCTACAATGAGCAGTTCTTC. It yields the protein CASSSTDGGRSYNEQFF.

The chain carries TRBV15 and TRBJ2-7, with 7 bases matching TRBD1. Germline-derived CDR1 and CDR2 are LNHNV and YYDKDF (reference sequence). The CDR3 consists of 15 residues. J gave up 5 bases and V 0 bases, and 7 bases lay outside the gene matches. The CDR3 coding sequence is TGTGCCACCAGCAGAGATCCCGGGACAGCCAACGAGCAGTACTTC. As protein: CATSRDPGTANEQYF.

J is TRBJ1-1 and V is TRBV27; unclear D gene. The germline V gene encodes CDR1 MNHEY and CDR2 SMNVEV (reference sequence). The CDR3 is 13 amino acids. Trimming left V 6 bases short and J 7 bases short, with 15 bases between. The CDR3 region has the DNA TGTGCCAGCAGACTCACTTCTCGCAATGAAGCTTTCTTT. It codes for CASRLTSRNEAFF.

The CDR3 protein is CASSEASGPGAFF. DNA of the CDR3: TGTGCCAGCAGTGAGGCATCAGGTCCGGGAGCTTTCTTT. The rearrangement links TRBV2 to TRBJ1-1; D unresolved. Germline loops: CDR1 SNHLY, CDR2 FYNNEI. Between the trimmed V and J ends, which lost 3 bases and 10 bases, there was a span of 15 bases. The CDR3 extends over 13 amino acids.

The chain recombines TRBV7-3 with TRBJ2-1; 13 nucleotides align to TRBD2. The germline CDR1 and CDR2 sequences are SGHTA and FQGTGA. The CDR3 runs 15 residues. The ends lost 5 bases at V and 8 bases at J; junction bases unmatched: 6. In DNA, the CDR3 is TGTGCCAGCAGCCCCACTAGCGGGGGGGGAGATGAGCAGTTCTTC. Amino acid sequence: CASSPTSGGGDEQFF.

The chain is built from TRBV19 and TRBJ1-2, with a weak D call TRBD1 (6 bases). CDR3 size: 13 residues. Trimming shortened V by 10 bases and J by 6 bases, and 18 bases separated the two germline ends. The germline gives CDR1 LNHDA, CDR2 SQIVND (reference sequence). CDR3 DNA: TGTGCCACTCGACAGGCCGCCCTTCATGGCTACACCTTC. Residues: CATRQAALHGYTF.

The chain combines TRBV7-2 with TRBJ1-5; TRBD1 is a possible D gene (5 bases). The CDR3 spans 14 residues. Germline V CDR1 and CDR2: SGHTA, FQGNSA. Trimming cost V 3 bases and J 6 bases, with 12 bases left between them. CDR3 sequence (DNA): TGTGCCAGCAGCTTGAGGGGAATTGGTCAGCCCCAGCATTTT. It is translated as CASSLRGIGQPQHF.

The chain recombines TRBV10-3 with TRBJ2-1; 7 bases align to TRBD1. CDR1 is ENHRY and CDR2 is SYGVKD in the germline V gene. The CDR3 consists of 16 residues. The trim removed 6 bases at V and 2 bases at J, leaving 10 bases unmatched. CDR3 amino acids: CAISARGGGTYNEQFF. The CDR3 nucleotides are TGTGCCATCAGCGCTCGAGGGGGCGGAACCTACAATGAGCAGTTCTTC.

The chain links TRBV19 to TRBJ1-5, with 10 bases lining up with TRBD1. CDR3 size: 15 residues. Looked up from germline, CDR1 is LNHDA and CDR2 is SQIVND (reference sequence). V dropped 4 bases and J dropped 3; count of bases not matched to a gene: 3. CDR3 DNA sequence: TGTGCCAGTAGTAGGGACAGGGGCAACAATCAGCCCCAGCATTTT. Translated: CASSRDRGNNQPQHF.

The DNA for the CDR3 is TGTGCCATCAGTGAGGCCGGACAGGGGACTAATGAAAAACTGTTTTTT. Amino acid sequence: CAISEAGQGTNEKLFF. The chain combines TRBV10-3 with TRBJ1-4; 9 bases line up with TRBD1. The V gene end was trimmed by 2 bases and the J gene end by 2 bases; junction bases not matched to a gene: 3. The germline gives CDR1 ENHRY, CDR2 SYGVKD. The CDR3 length is 16 residues.

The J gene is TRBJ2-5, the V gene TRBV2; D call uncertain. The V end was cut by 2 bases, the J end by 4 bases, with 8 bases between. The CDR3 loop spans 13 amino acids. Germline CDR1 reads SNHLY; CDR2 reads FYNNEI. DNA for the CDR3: TGTGCCAGCAGTGAATACAGTAGAGAGACCCAGTACTTC. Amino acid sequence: CASSEYSRETQYF. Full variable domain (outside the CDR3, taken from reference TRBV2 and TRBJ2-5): EPEVTQTPSHQVTQMGQEVILRCVPISNHLYFYWYRQILGQKVEFLVSFYNNEISEKSEIFDDQFSVERPDGSNFTLKIRSTKLEDSAMYFCASSEYSRETQYFGPGTRLLVL.